The clone carrying this TCR beta chain appeared once. TCRdb reprocessed the RT-PCR reads with MiXCR, giving one entry per CDR3 protein. The table includes approximately 700,000 distinct CDR3 sequences, less than 20% detected once. These data belong to a study of response to subunit inactivated influenza vaccine. Germline V lookup: CDR1 SGHAT, CDR2 FQNNGV. The CDR3 is 14 amino acids. With 2 bases removed from V and 1 base from J, the gap between germline ends came to 8 bases. The TCR originated in a man aged 50-59 years who received an inactivated influenza vaccine. The sample in question was PBMCs from blood, obtained 11 to 12 days after vaccination. The genes are TRBV11-2 and TRBJ1-1; no firm D call. Written as DNA, the CDR3 is TGTGCCAGCAGCTTAACTCAAAAGAACACTGAAGCTTTCTTT. Protein sequence: CASSLTQKNTEAFF.